This entry describes one TCR beta chain. Its specificity is unknown. This entry is derived from a study of cytomegalovirus exposure and HLA in healthy donors. Researchers ran the PCR with 60 Vbeta and 13 Jbeta primers. The method was immunoSEQ multiplex PCR; TCRdb's version includes in-frame clones alone and lacks a portion of them. In all, the sample yields about 150,000 clones. This CDR3 has 19 residues. The germline V gene has CDR1 SNHLY and CDR2 FYNNEI. Trimming cost V 1 base and J 2 bases; bases outside gene matches: 9. General study results and limits: Later genetic work tied a missense DCLRE1C variant to beta-chain V and J trimming. Later, an analysis showed that TCR beta chains associated with HLA were more clonally expanded than others that were equally common.

Sequencing was done on a sample of PBMCs. The sequence was obtained from a man aged 25 to 45 in good health and CMV-seronegative. The chain combines TRBV2 with TRBJ2-1; 12 bases are a match to TRBD2. The CDR3, as DNA: TGTGCCAGCAGTGAAGGAGGGCTAGCGGGAGGGTCAACCTACAATGAGCAGTTCTTC. It specifies CASSEGGLAGGSTYNEQFF.